The sequence of this T cell receptor (beta chain) was determined in a study of blood T cell repertoires in COVID-19. Study summary: Samples representing acute and convalescent COVID-19 were sourced from the United States, Italy and Spain.

Data came from immunoSEQ multiplex PCR; TCRdb stores just in-frame clones and leaves some out. Of some 110,000 clones detected, around 90% appear once; the ten largest clones hold 7.7%. This clone showed up just once. CDR3 length: 14 amino acids. In germline, CDR1 is SNHLY, CDR2 FYNNEI. Trimming took off 10 bases at V and 1 base at J, with 15 bases between the two ends. The specimen was peripheral blood. The chain couples TRBV2 to TRBJ2-3, with D possibly matching TRBD2 (5 bases). This TCR was sampled from a human donor in a cohort sampled during active COVID-19. The CDR3 reads CATESREGTDTQYF. DNA for the CDR3: TGTGCCACCGAGAGCCGGGAAGGCACAGATACGCAGTATTTT.